The rows below give T cell receptor beta chains drawn from one sample of a study of tissue T cells after allogeneic stem cell transplantation. TCRdb's table, derived via immunoSEQ multiplex PCR, lists solely in-frame clones and lacks some. This table holds roughly 8,800 clones, roughly 50% found once. The material sequenced was tissue from the jejunum, taken at autopsy. All receptors derive from a female donor of 60 years or more with lung cancer. The CDR3 runs from the conserved cysteine through the conserved F or W. The order of the fields is clone size, J gene, V gene, D gene, CDR3 protein, CDR3 DNA. The D gene is left open where the match is weak. Clone size, where shown, is once, few, many, or a class for clones that have expanded.

NA TRBJ1-2 TRBV30 NA CAWSVGADYGYTF TGTGCCTGGAGTGTAGGGGCTGACTATGGCTACACCTTC
NA TRBJ2-7 TRBV30 NA CAWSFWAGPSYEQYF TGTGCCTGGAGTTTTTGGGCAGGACCAAGCTACGAGCAGTACTTC
NA TRBJ2-2 TRBV18 NA CASSPLPGTNTGELFF TGTGCCAGCTCACCACTGCCAGGGACGAACACCGGGGAGCTGTTTTTT
NA TRBJ2-5 TRBV25-1 NA CASSDRYQETQYF TGTGCCAGCAGTGATCGGTACCAAGAGACCCAGTACTTC
NA TRBJ2-1 TRBV7-4 TRBD2 CASSWQTSGRALLHEQFF TGTGCCAGCAGCTGGCAGACTAGCGGGAGGGCCCTTTTGCATGAGCAGTTCTTC
medium-sized TRBJ2-5 TRBV27 NA CASSAQDGETQYF TGTGCCAGCAGTGCACAGGACGGAGAGACCCAGTACTTC
few TRBJ2-1 TRBV15 TRBD2 CATSSTSGPTGEQFF TGTGCCACCAGCAGCACTAGCGGACCTACCGGTGAGCAGTTCTTC
NA TRBJ2-7 TRBV6-5 NA CASRRTRDGFYEQYF TGTGCCAGCAGGAGAACTAGGGACGGCTTCTACGAGCAGTACTTC
NA TRBJ1-5 TRBV6-5 NA CASSYSTRVGDQPQHF TGTGCCAGCAGTTACTCGACCAGGGTTGGGGATCAGCCCCAGCATTTT
NA TRBJ2-2 TRBV18 NA CASSPNLLNTGELFF TGTGCCAGCTCACCAAATCTGCTTAACACCGGGGAGCTGTTTTTT
medium-sized TRBJ2-1 TRBV11-2 TRBD2 CASTDGLAGNEQFF TGTGCCAGCACCGATGGACTAGCGGGCAATGAGCAGTTCTTC
NA TRBJ2-7 TRBV3-1/TRBV3-2 TRBD1 CASSPRDRGREQYF TGTGCCAGCAGCCCCCGGGACAGGGGCCGCGAGCAGTACTTC
few TRBJ1-1 TRBV3-1/TRBV3-2 TRBD1 CASSTRDRGPLNTEAFF TGTGCCAGCAGCACCCGGGACAGGGGGCCCCTGAACACTGAAGCTTTCTTT
NA TRBJ2-7 TRBV29-1 TRBD1 CSVGQGNEQYF TGCAGCGTTGGACAGGGGAACGAGCAGTACTTC
NA TRBJ2-2 TRBV5-1 NA CASSLPVGAGELFF TGCGCCAGCAGCCTCCCGGTAGGGGCCGGGGAGCTGTTTTTT
NA TRBJ2-5 TRBV4-2 NA CASSQDRRGGETQYF TGTGCCAGCAGCCAAGATCGCCGGGGTGGGGAGACCCAGTACTTC
once TRBJ1-2 TRBV6-5 TRBD1 CASSYQANRGYGYTF TGTGCCAGCAGTTACCAAGCAAACAGGGGATATGGCTACACCTTC
few TRBJ1-2 TRBV7-2 NA CASRSQGGYGYTF TGTGCCAGCAGGTCACAAGGGGGGTATGGCTACACCTTC
NA TRBJ1-1 TRBV20-1 NA CSALGNTEAFF TGCAGCGCCCTAGGAAACACTGAAGCTTTCTTT
NA TRBJ1-5 TRBV19 TRBD1 CASSPETTGGYNQPQHF TGTGCCAGTAGTCCGGAAACGACAGGGGGCTACAATCAGCCCCAGCATTTT
NA TRBJ2-1 TRBV3-1/TRBV3-2 NA CASSQDRGIGYNEQFF TGTGCCAGCAGCCAAGATAGGGGAATAGGCTACAATGAGCAGTTCTTC
NA TRBJ1-2 TRBV4-3 NA CASSQDGRGARGYTF TGCGCCAGCAGCCAAGACGGGCGGGGCGCGAGAGGCTACACCTTC
NA TRBJ2-7 TRBV7-8 TRBD1 CASTKTGQGMVHDEQYF TGTGCCAGCACCAAAACGGGACAGGGGATGGTCCACGACGAGCAGTACTTC
NA TRBJ2-3 TRBV7-2 TRBD2 CASSLSREQNTQYF TGTGCCAGCAGCTTATCGCGGGAGCAAAATACGCAGTATTTT
NA TRBJ1-3 TRBV19 NA CASRNQVVAAGNTIYF TGTGCCAGTAGAAATCAGGTAGTCGCGGCTGGAAACACCATATATTTT
NA TRBJ1-1 TRBV4-2 NA CASSRRPLGTEAFF TGTGCCAGCAGCCGGAGGCCGTTGGGCACTGAAGCTTTCTTT
NA TRBJ2-7 TRBV9 NA CASSPSPVGYYEQYF TGTGCCAGCAGCCCGAGCCCTGTTGGGTATTACGAGCAGTACTTC
NA TRBJ2-2 TRBV19 TRBD1 CASSLDRGRRDGELFF TGTGCCAGTAGCCTCGACAGGGGGCGACGTGACGGGGAGCTGTTTTTT
NA TRBJ1-1 TRBV4-3 NA CASSQDRGRTEAFF TGCGCCAGCAGCCAAGATAGGGGGAGGACTGAAGCTTTCTTT
NA TRBJ2-7 TRBV7-9 NA CASSLGDHEQYF TGTGCCAGCAGCTTAGGAGACCACGAGCAGTACTTC
NA TRBJ1-1 TRBV11-2 TRBD1 CASGQVMNTEAFF TGTGCCAGCGGACAGGTCATGAACACTGAAGCTTTCTTT
once TRBJ2-7 TRBV6-5 TRBD1 CASSNPRQGDYEQYF TGTGCCAGCAGTAATCCTCGACAGGGGGACTACGAGCAGTACTTC
NA TRBJ1-1 TRBV6-1 NA CASSEVAVTEAFF TGTGCCAGCAGTGAAGTTGCGGTGACTGAAGCTTTCTTT
few TRBJ2-5 TRBV9 TRBD2 CASSTVTSGGRETQYF TGTGCCAGCAGCACCGTGACTAGCGGGGGGAGAGAGACCCAGTACTTC
once TRBJ2-7 TRBV7-8 NA CASSLQGGSSYEQYF TGTGCCAGCAGCTTACAGGGGGGGAGCTCCTACGAGCAGTACTTC